This T cell receptor (beta chain) came from a study of T cells in Graves' hyperthyroidism and ophthalmopathy. This clonotype occurred a few times. Its antigen remains unknown. The investigators amplified TCR beta CDR3 regions from RNA transcripts. The study used the HTBI primer set for a first-round RT-PCR of the TCR CDR3. TCRdb re-called the multiplex PCR reads through MiXCR, storing one row per CDR3 protein. This table holds approximately 380,000 distinct CDR3 sequences, 15% to 20% found once. Exclusion of a patient resulted from uncontrolled infection, other autoimmune disease, pregnancy or lactation. Study outcomes and limitations: Blood also held most thyroid clonotypes expanded beyond 0.001.

CDR1 and CDR2 from the germline V gene are MNHEY and SVGAGI. CDR3 length: 15 amino acids. Deletions cut 3 bases from V and 5 bases from J, with 16 bases between. The chain combines TRBV6-5 with TRBJ1-2; D unresolved. The sample comprised blood. The source is a woman aged 18-29 years with Graves' hyperthyroidism. Here the CDR3 reads CASSYFDGVGYGYTF. The CDR3 DNA is TGTGCCAGCAGTTATTTCGACGGGGTGGGGTATGGCTACACCTTC.